This T cell receptor (beta chain) stems from a study of immune evolution from preneoplasia to lung adenocarcinoma. V was clipped by 0 bases and J by 2 bases; unmatched bases: 5. Per germline, CDR1 LNHNV and CDR2 YYDKDF (reference sequence). The CDR3 contains 17 residues. The data were produced by immunoSEQ multiplex PCR, yet TCRdb's version contains in-frame clones alone and is incomplete. The sample has around 4,000 clones; about 80% are singletons. The sequenced sample consisted of FFPE minimally invasive lung adenocarcinoma tissue. This clonotype was sampled from a person in their sixties with lung adenocarcinoma. V usage is TRBV15 and J usage is TRBJ1-5, with 9 nucleotides matching TRBD1. The CDR3: CATSRDGDREGNQPQHF. CDR3 coding DNA: TGTGCCACCAGCAGAGATGGGGACAGGGAGGGCAATCAGCCCCAGCATTTT.